The T cell receptor beta chain described here comes from a study of T-cell memory formation after mild COVID-19 (dated by TCRdb to about 2021). For the wider study: Most TCR sequence clusters were specific to one of the two donors. Two young, previously healthy adult volunteers, one female and one male, were included in the cohort. In a couple of donors, T-cell clones that expanded and contracted after mild COVID-19 were tracked by sequencing TCRalpha and TCRbeta repertoires over time.

Paper-wide results and their limitations: Balanced CD4/CD8 phenotypes were observed for clones contracting from day 15 to 85, whereas a bias towards CD4+ was observed for a second wave of clones expanding from day 15 to 37. The detection of some responding clones in pre-infection memory suggests that pre-existing cross-reactive memory T cells joined the SARS-CoV-2 response. Contracting CD4+ clones appeared mostly in the CM and EM memory subsets, whereas CD8+ clones were enriched in EMRA. SARS-CoV-2 specificity of the second-wave clones peaking on day 37 was not confirmed. Only a couple of mild cases were covered in the study, and larger cohorts including severe cases with pre-infection samples were considered necessary.

TCRdb names Illumina NovaSeq 6000 as the instrument used. cDNA libraries for TCRalpha and TCRbeta were prepared by 5'RACE using constant-segment primers, with sample barcodes and unique molecular identifiers added. RNA was extracted from every sample with Trizol reagent. Libraries were amplified in two PCR steps, with a second sample barcode and Illumina TruSeq adapters added in the second step. Sequencing of the libraries was done on an Illumina NovaSeq, producing 2 x 150 bp paired-end reads. The source study handled its data this way. With migec v1.2.7, reads were demultiplexed and then collapsed into UMI-guided consensus sequences. Using mixcr v2.1.11, UMI consensuses were aligned to TRA and TRB V and J templates and then assembled into clonotypes. A clonotype was counted as expanded or contracted only if both edgeR and NoisET called the change significant, with noise models trained on biological replicates. For edgeR calls, the cutoffs were a false discovery rate-adjusted p below 0.01 and a log2 fold-change threshold of 1. As an exploratory analysis of dynamics, max-normalized trajectories of the 1000 most abundant clonotypes were examined with PCA combined with hierarchical clustering. Separately sequenced CD4+ and CD8+ repertoires were used to assign a CD4 or CD8 phenotype to each responding clone. TCRdb itself trimmed the public reads at Q25 with fastp, ran MiXCR and retained productive beta chains. Every CDR3 protein is listed once, alongside the most common genes and DNA of its rows. The V and J calls and clone size come from TCRdb's table, not from the authors' own analysis. The sample table shows a few hundred thousand distinct CDR3 sequences, and over 8.5% are seen once. 22% of the sample comes from the top ten.

This clonotype has a handful of counts. It has no known antigen specificity. No quality values exist for individual bases; no much larger clone is one base distant. PBMCs were isolated by Ficoll-Paque density gradient centrifugation. The CDR3 goes from the cysteine to the phenylalanine over 12 residues. The retained sequence is limited to the CDR3, 36 bases, with the frame set at the first base. A distance of 13 bases separates the germline ends of V and J, which lose 7 bases and 6 bases respectively. Per the germline V gene, SGHTA is the CDR1 and FQGNSA is the CDR2. Recombination connected TRBV7-2 to TRBJ2-7, with the D gene call left open. The receptor's source is a man between 18 and 29 years old who had mild COVID-19 (a few samples of this study predate the infection). The sample titles of this study are shuffled in the database, so cell type and time point are left out; the donor was told from shared clones. What was sequenced was PBMCs or a T cell subset sorted from them (not recorded which). The CDR3 amino acid sequence is: CASTQTPTEQYF. The DNA reads TGTGCCAGCACCCAAACCCCGACCGAGCAGTACTTC. Reference TRBV7-2 and TRBJ2-7 proteins supply the regions before and after the CDR3; the full variable domain is: GAGVSQSPSNKVTEKGKDVELRCDPISGHTALYWYRQSLGQGLEFLIYFQGNSAPDKSGLPSDRFSAERTGGSVSTLTIQRTQQEDSAVYLCASTQTPTEQYFGPGTRLTVT.